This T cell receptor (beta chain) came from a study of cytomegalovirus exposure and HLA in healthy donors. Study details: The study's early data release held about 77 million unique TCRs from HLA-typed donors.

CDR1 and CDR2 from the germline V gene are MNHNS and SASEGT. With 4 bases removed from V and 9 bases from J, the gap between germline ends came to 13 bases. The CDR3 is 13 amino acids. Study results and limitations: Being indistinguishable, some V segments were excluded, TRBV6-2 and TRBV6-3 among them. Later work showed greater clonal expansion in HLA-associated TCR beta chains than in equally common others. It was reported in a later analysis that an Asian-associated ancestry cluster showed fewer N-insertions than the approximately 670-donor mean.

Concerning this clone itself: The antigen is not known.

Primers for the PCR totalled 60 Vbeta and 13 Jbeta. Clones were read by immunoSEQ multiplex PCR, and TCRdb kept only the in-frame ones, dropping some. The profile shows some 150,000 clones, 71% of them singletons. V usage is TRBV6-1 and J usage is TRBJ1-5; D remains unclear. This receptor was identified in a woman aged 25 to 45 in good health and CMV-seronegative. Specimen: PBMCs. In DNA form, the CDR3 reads TGTGCCAGCAGTGTAGACTTGTTCCGGCCCCAGCATTTT. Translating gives CASSVDLFRPQHF.